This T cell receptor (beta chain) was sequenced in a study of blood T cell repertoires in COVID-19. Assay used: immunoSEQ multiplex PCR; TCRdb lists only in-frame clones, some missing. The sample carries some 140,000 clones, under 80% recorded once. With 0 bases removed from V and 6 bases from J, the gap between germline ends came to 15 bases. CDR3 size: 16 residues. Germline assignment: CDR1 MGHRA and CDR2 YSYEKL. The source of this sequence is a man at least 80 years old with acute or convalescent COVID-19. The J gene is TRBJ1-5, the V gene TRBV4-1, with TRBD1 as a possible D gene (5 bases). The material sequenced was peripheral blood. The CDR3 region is CASSQDPGVSFQPQHF. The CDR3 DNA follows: TGCGCCAGCAGCCAAGATCCGGGGGTTTCTTTTCAGCCCCAGCATTTT.